The 20 T cell receptor beta chains given below trace back to one sample, sequenced in a study of blood T cell repertoires in COVID-19. TCRdb's copy holds only in-frame clones and misses some; the assay was immunoSEQ multiplex PCR. The sample gives roughly 24,000 clones, almost 95% of which show up once; around 2.1% is in the top ten. Sequenced: peripheral blood. These receptors were taken from a human donor in a cohort sampled during active COVID-19.

The CDR3, as DNA: TGTGCCACCAGTGATTTGGGACCCTCGGGACAGGGAACCGGGGAGCTGTTTTTT. Translated: CATSDLGPSGQGTGELFF. The chain uses TRBV24-1 and TRBJ2-2; 9 bases agree with TRBD1. Germline CDR1 reads KGHDR; CDR2 reads SFDVKD. Trimming cost V 0 bases and J 5 bases; bases outside gene matches: 9. The CDR3 has 18 amino acids.

V and J are TRBV6-5 and TRBJ2-7; 9 nucleotides align to TRBD1. Germline values: CDR1 MNHEY, CDR2 SVGAGI. J was trimmed by 2 bases and V by 2 bases; bases with no gene match: 7. The CDR3 contains 16 residues. The CDR3 sequence: CASSYMGTGSPYEQYF. CDR3 bases: TGTGCCAGCAGTTACATGGGGACAGGGTCACCCTACGAGCAGTACTTC.

The rearrangement joins TRBV10-3 to TRBJ1-1; perhaps TRBD1 as D (6 bases). Trimming pared 6 bases from V and 4 bases from J, leaving 12 bases between. This CDR3 spans 13 amino acids. CDR1 and CDR2 (germline): ENHRY, SYGVKD. The CDR3 protein is CAIRDRSGTEAFF. The CDR3 DNA sequence: TGTGCCATCAGGGACAGATCTGGCACTGAAGCTTTCTTT.

The rearrangement joins TRBV28 to TRBJ1-2, with 9 bases that match TRBD1. Germline V gene lookup returns CDR1 MDHEN and CDR2 SYDVKM. This CDR3 is built from 15 residues. With V trimmed by 3 bases and J by 3 bases, 5 bases remained unmatched. CDR3 nucleotide sequence: TGTGCCAGCAGTTTCGGCGGGACAGGGTACTATGGCTACACCTTC. It specifies CASSFGGTGYYGYTF.

The V gene is TRBV7-9, the J gene TRBJ1-4, with D possibly being TRBD1 (5 bases). Trimming took 4 bases from V and 5 from J, leaving 14 bases between them. CDR1 and CDR2 (germline): SEHNR, FQNEAQ (reference sequence). This CDR3 is 15 amino acids long. The CDR3 region has the DNA TGTGCCAGCAGCTCCCTAGATGGGGGGAATGAAAAACTGTTTTTT. Amino acids: CASSSLDGGNEKLFF.

The chain carries TRBV29-1 and TRBJ2-1; the D gene is possibly TRBD1 (6 bases). V was trimmed by 4 bases and J by 8 bases, leaving 12 bases between them. The germline gives CDR1 SQVTM, CDR2 ANQGSEA. This CDR3 contains 12 residues. CDR3 residues: CSVGFEGDEQFF. CDR3 nucleotide sequence: TGCAGCGTTGGATTCGAGGGGGATGAGCAGTTCTTC.

J is TRBJ2-5 and V is TRBV5-6; 7 nucleotides match TRBD2. The CDR3 is 18 amino acids. Unmatched junction bases numbered 20, after V lost 7 bases and J lost 2 bases. Germline V lookup: CDR1 SGHDT, CDR2 YYEEEE. CDR3 nucleotide sequence: TGTGCCAGCTCGAACCGGCGGGGGTCACGGGGAGGACAAGAGACCCAGTACTTC. This sequence encodes CASSNRRGSRGGQETQYF. The full variable domain, rest sourced from reference TRBV5-6 and TRBJ2-5, is DAGVTQSPTHLIKTRGQQVTLRCSPKSGHDTVSWYQQALGQGPQFIFQYYEEEERQRGNFPDRFSGHQFPNYSSELNVNALLLGDSALYLCASSNRRGSRGGQETQYFGPGTRLLVL.

This chain connects TRBV19 to TRBJ2-2, with a tentative D call TRBD1 (6 bases). Germline V CDR1 and CDR2: LNHDA, SQIVND (reference sequence). Trimming removed 1 base at V and 4 bases at J, with 13 bases between. The CDR3 length is 16 residues. The CDR3 region has the DNA TGTGCCAGTAGTATAGGTACGGACAGAATCACCGGGGAGCTGTTTTTT. Translation gives CASSIGTDRITGELFF.

The chain recombines TRBV10-3 with TRBJ2-1; D perhaps matches TRBD2 (6 bases). The V and J ends lost 8 bases and 0 bases respectively, with 20 bases between them. The CDR3 loop spans 17 amino acids. In germline, CDR1 is ENHRY, CDR2 SYGVKD. This chain's CDR3 is CAIAKSISGDSYNEQFF. CDR3 DNA sequence: TGTGCCATCGCTAAGTCGATTAGCGGAGACTCCTACAATGAGCAGTTCTTC.

V is TRBV7-3 and J is TRBJ1-1; D not certain. V was trimmed by 5 bases and J by 2 bases, leaving 12 bases between them. CDR1 is SGHTA, CDR2 FQGTGA, per germline. The CDR3 is 14 amino acids. CDR3 bases: TGTGCCAGCAGCCCGTCTGGGCCTAACACTGAAGCTTTCTTT. Translated: CASSPSGPNTEAFF.

The V and J genes are TRBV10-1 and TRBJ1-4; 8 bases line up with TRBD1. Trimming took 3 bases from V and 0 from J; bases not matched to a gene: 6. The germline V gene has CDR1 WNHNN and CDR2 SYGVQD (reference sequence). This CDR3 has 17 amino acids. This chain's CDR3 is CASSDGQGAATNEKLFF. The CDR3 DNA follows: TGCGCCAGCAGTGACGGACAGGGCGCCGCAACTAATGAAAAACTGTTTTTT.

The chain recombines TRBV6-5 with TRBJ2-7, with 9 nucleotides matching TRBD2. This CDR3 has 15 amino acids. Trimming at V came to 2 bases and at J to 3 bases, leaving 5 bases not matched to a gene. Germline V gives CDR1 MNHEY, CDR2 SVGAGI. Here the CDR3 reads CASSYGASGDYEQYF. The CDR3 nucleotides are TGTGCCAGCAGTTACGGGGCTAGCGGGGACTACGAGCAGTACTTC.

This chain links TRBV5-6 with TRBJ2-7; 8 bases are a match to TRBD1. The CDR3 totals 14 residues. CDR1 is SGHDT and CDR2 is YYEEEE in the germline V gene. V trimming: 0 bases; J trimming: 3 bases; junction bases outside the gene matches: 2. The CDR3 spells CASSLGDRSYEQYF. The DNA of the CDR3 is TGTGCCAGCAGCTTGGGGGACAGGAGCTACGAGCAGTACTTC.

This clone was detected a few times. The chain uses TRBV19 and TRBJ2-7; 7 positions match TRBD1. This CDR3 has 15 amino acids. Germline CDR1 is LNHDA and CDR2 is SQIVND (reference sequence). Losses at the gene ends were 3 bases for V and 1 base for J; bases not matched to a gene: 6. The CDR3 sequence is CASSMGRQGSYEQYF. The CDR3 DNA follows: TGTGCCAGTAGTATGGGGCGACAGGGATCCTACGAGCAGTACTTC.

The chain combines TRBV12-3 or TRBV12-4 with TRBJ1-1; D not resolved. The V end lost 8 bases, the J end lost 3 bases, and 13 bases lay between the germline ends. The CDR3 length is 13 residues. DNA for the CDR3: TGTGCCAGCCCTAGAAATTCGGACACTGAAGCTTTCTTT. Translated, it gives CASPRNSDTEAFF.

The CDR3 protein is CASSQALTSGGRPDTQYF. Written as DNA, the CDR3 is TGCGCCAGCAGCCAAGCCCTGACTAGCGGGGGACGGCCAGATACGCAGTATTTT. This chain joins TRBV4-3 and TRBJ2-3; 12 bases agree with TRBD2. Germline-derived CDR1 and CDR2 are LGHNA and YSLEER. Losses at the gene ends were 1 base for V and 4 bases for J; bases not matched to a gene: 9. The CDR3 consists of 18 residues.

This chain uses TRBV2 with TRBJ2-1, with a tentative D call TRBD2 (7 bases). Trimming cost V 6 bases and J 2 bases, with 17 bases left between them. The CDR3 is 16 residues long. Germline CDR1 SNHLY, CDR2 FYNNEI. CDR3 nucleotide sequence: TGTGCCAGCAGCCCGAAGGGGGGGGTAGCCTACAATGAGCAGTTCTTC. It yields the protein CASSPKGGVAYNEQFF.

The chain employs TRBV7-9 and TRBJ2-3; TRBD2 matches at 7 bases. The CDR3 extends over 16 amino acids. The V gene end was trimmed by 6 bases and the J gene end by 1 base; junction bases not matched to a gene: 10. Germline-derived CDR1 and CDR2 are SEHNR and FQNEAQ (reference sequence). The CDR3 is CASSLSGPSGTDTQYF. In DNA, the CDR3 is TGTGCCAGCAGTCTTAGCGGGCCTAGTGGCACAGATACGCAGTATTTT.

The chain's CDR3 is CASSYSQVPYF. The CDR3 bases are TGTGCCAGCAGTTACTCGCAGGTTCCCTACTTC. The chain joins TRBV6-6 to TRBJ2-4; unclear D gene. Between the trimmed V and J ends, which lost 0 bases and 16 bases, there was a span of 10 bases. There are 11 residues in the CDR3. Germline values: CDR1 MNHNY, CDR2 SVGAGI (reference sequence).

The chain couples TRBV19 to TRBJ1-1; D unresolved. The CDR3 sequence is 17 residues long. Per germline, CDR1 LNHDA and CDR2 SQIVND (reference sequence). The germline V and J ends were trimmed by 3 bases and 4 bases, with 21 bases remaining between them. This chain's CDR3 is CASSMVPSPTSGTEAFF. In DNA, the CDR3 is TGTGCCAGTAGTATGGTTCCTAGCCCAACCTCGGGCACTGAAGCTTTCTTT.